Listed below are T cell receptor beta chains from one sample, sequenced in a study of OX40 agonist ivuxolimab in advanced cancers. Produced via immunoSEQ multiplex PCR; TCRdb's table is partial and in-frame only. The table has 50,000 to 75,000 clones, roughly three quarters seen once. The sample in question was CD4+ or CD8+ T cells sorted from blood, obtained in a trial of the OX40 agonist ivuxolimab. Receptor source: an adult with an advanced solid tumor such as melanoma, head and neck, liver or kidney cancer. Each CDR3 is given with its conserved first and last residue. Each record gives: clone size, D gene, V gene, J gene, CDR3 DNA, CDR3 protein. A D gene is named only where the DNA matches it firmly. Clone size is stated in some rows and not others, as once, few, many or a class when expanded.

-,-,TRBV5-6,TRBJ1-6,TGTGCCAGCAGCTTGGTCGGAGCGACTAATTCACCCCTCCACTTT,CASSLVGATNSPLHF
-,-,TRBV2,TRBJ2-3,TGTGCCAGCAGTGCCTCTTCTTTTATGGGAGATACGCAGTATTTT,CASSASSFMGDTQYF
once,-,TRBV7-3,TRBJ2-5,TGTGCCAGCAGCTTAAACGCAGGGCAAGAGACCCAGTACTTC,CASSLNAGQETQYF
-,TRBD1,TRBV10-3,TRBJ2-3,TGTGCCATCAGTGAAAGTTTTTTCCAGACAGGGACGTCAGATACGCAGTATTTT,CAISESFFQTGTSDTQYF
-,-,TRBV2,TRBJ2-3,TGTGCCAGCAGTACAGGACCCGGCGGCACAGATACGCAGTATTTT,CASSTGPGGTDTQYF
-,-,TRBV30,TRBJ1-3,TGTGCCTGGAATATTGACGTAGGAAACACCATATATTTT,CAWNIDVGNTIYF
few,TRBD1,TRBV5-6,TRBJ1-2,TGTGCCAGCAGCCCAGGACTCCGAGGACAGGTCTATGGCTACACCTTC,CASSPGLRGQVYGYTF
-,-,TRBV6-5,TRBJ1-6,TGTGCCAGCAGTTACCAACGCAATTCACCCCTCCACTTT,CASSYQRNSPLHF
-,TRBD2,TRBV5-1,TRBJ2-3,TGCGCCAGCAGCTTGGCAACTAGCGGGAGAAGTGCAGATACGCAGTATTTT,CASSLATSGRSADTQYF
-,-,TRBV30,TRBJ2-7,TGTGCCTGGAGAACAATCCGGGGCCCCTACGAGCAGTACTTC,CAWRTIRGPYEQYF
-,-,TRBV7-6,TRBJ2-1,TGTGCCAGCAGCTTAGCGCACCCGATGGAGCAGTTCTTC,CASSLAHPMEQFF
-,-,TRBV29-1,TRBJ2-3,TGCAGCGTTGACGGACAAAGCACAGATACGCAGTATTTT,CSVDGQSTDTQYF
once,-,TRBV30,TRBJ2-3,TGTGCCTGGAGCGCTCGGGGGGCTGGAGATACGCAGTATTTT,CAWSARGAGDTQYF
once,-,TRBV30,TRBJ2-5,TGTGCCGGGGGATTGTCGGAGACCCAGTACTTC,CAGGLSETQYF
-,-,TRBV11-2,TRBJ2-7,TGTGCCAGCAGCCGCTGGACAGTTAGCGACGAGCAGTACTTC,CASSRWTVSDEQYF
-,-,TRBV19,TRBJ1-2,TGTGCCAGTACTCTCCCGGGCAGTAACTATGGCTACACCTTC,CASTLPGSNYGYTF
once,-,TRBV2,TRBJ2-7,TGTGCCAGCAGGACCGGGACAAATTCCTACGAGCAGTACTTC,CASRTGTNSYEQYF
once,TRBD1,TRBV23-1,TRBJ1-6,TGCGCCAGCAACTGGACAGGGAGAAGCTCCTATAATTCACCCCTCCACTTT,CASNWTGRSSYNSPLHF
-,-,TRBV2,TRBJ2-5,TGTGCCAGCAAACAGACGACACTCTCGTCTGAGACCCAGTACTTC,CASKQTTLSSETQYF
-,-,TRBV4-1,TRBJ2-5,TGCGCCAGCAGCCGTGGGGAGACCCAGTACTTC,CASSRGETQYF
-,TRBD1,TRBV5-1,TRBJ1-5,TGCGCCAGCAGCTGGGGAAAGGGACAGGGAATTAGTCAGCCCCAGCATTTT,CASSWGKGQGISQPQHF
-,-,TRBV9,TRBJ2-3,TGTGCCAGCAGCCCCTTTGGTAGCGGCGGCGTGGATACGCAGTATTTT,CASSPFGSGGVDTQYF
-,TRBD1,TRBV19,TRBJ1-1,TGTGCCAGTAGTGCAGGGGGTCTCGGCACTGAAGCTTTCTTT,CASSAGGLGTEAFF
few,TRBD2,TRBV7-2,TRBJ2-5,TGTGCCAGCAGTCGGACTAGCGGGAGAGGAGAGACCCAGTACTTC,CASSRTSGRGETQYF
few,-,TRBV6-6,TRBJ2-1,TGTGCCAGCAGAGGTCGCAGCGGAGCCGCAGATGAGCAGTTCTTC,CASRGRSGAADEQFF
-,TRBD1,TRBV28,TRBJ1-5,TGTGCCAGCTCCCCACGGACAGGGGACAATCAGCCCCAGCATTTT,CASSPRTGDNQPQHF
few,TRBD2,TRBV5-1,TRBJ2-1,TGCGCCAGCAGCGTGACTAGCGGGACGACTCCTGAGCAGTTCTTC,CASSVTSGTTPEQFF
few,TRBD2,TRBV7-9,TRBJ2-1,TGTGCCAGCAGCCAAAGAGAACCCAGCGGGAGGGCCGGGTACAATGAGCAGTTCTTC,CASSQREPSGRAGYNEQFF
-,-,TRBV28,TRBJ2-5,TGTGCCAGTGCTCAGGGGGGTAAGGAGACCCAGTACTTC,CASAQGGKETQYF
-,-,TRBV6-4,TRBJ1-5,TGTGCCAGCAGCCCGGCCCGGACAGATCAGCCCCAGCATTTT,CASSPARTDQPQHF